Reported below is one TCR beta chain. This clonotype was counted ten times or more. Its antigen target is currently unknown. No base quality values were provided; no much bigger clone lies one nucleotide off. The germline ends are 17 bases apart after V is trimmed by 0 bases and J by 7 bases. From its cysteine to its phenylalanine, the CDR3 spans 16 amino acids. Only the CDR3 DNA stays, 48 bases, in frame from base 1. The CDR1 and CDR2 encoded by the germline V gene are SGHDT and YYEEEE. This entry belongs to a study of spatial heterogeneity in lung cancer (dated by TCRdb to the late 2010s). The study in broad terms: More beta-chain than alpha-chain transcripts were consistently detected, likely reflecting higher beta-chain transcript abundance. Nonsynonymous mutation counts, determined by whole-exome sequencing of tumor tissue, were related to features of the TCR repertoire. At surgery, both alpha and beta chains were TCR-sequenced in about 200 tumor regions, approximately 64 matched nontumor lung samples and some 56 PBMC samples. In the raw uncorrected reads, each unique combination of TCR and UMI appeared more than ten times on average. The study quantitatively compared TCR alpha and beta repertoires across multiple tumor regions, matched nontumor lung and blood in non-small cell lung cancer. What the authors observed across the whole study: Ubiquitous expanded tumor TCRs were found in blood more often at tumor resection than at routine follow-up. Additional single-cell paired TCR alpha and beta sequencing was considered necessary to confirm, at a functional level, the hypothesis that regional TCRs recognize regional mutations.

The library was produced with 5' RACE. The sample was run on a NextSeq 500. The TCR library protocol attached a unique molecular identifier to each TCR cDNA molecule to allow correction of PCR and sequencing errors. The study's processing was this. TCR identification, UMI-based error correction and CDR3 extraction were performed with Decombinator tools. TCRs above a frequency of 2 per 1,000, corresponding to the top 1% of the tumor frequency distribution, were defined as expanded. Each repertoire was subsampled 100 times to 5,000 TCRs, after which Renyi diversity was computed with the R vegan package. CDR3 similarity networks were constructed using string-kernel similarity of amino acid triplets, with links drawn between CDR3s whose pairwise similarity was above 0.82. TCRdb reanalyzed the raw reads on its own, using fastp at Q25 for trimming and MiXCR for clone calling, and kept in-frame beta chains. Rows are unified per CDR3 protein, each entry keeping the most common DNA and genes. The V and J calls and clone size are TCRdb's, not the authors'. The sample table records about 92,000 distinct CDR3 sequences; over 9.5% of these occur just once. The ten largest clones take up about two fifths of the sample.

In the paper's terms, the time point label means: sample taken at primary tumor resection. Samples were obtained from 72 patients with early-stage, untreated non-small cell lung cancer from the lung TRACERx cohort. For TCR sequencing, whole RNA was extracted from tumor and nontumor lung tissue, or from cryopreserved PBMC samples, and no cell sorting was done. Only patients for whom sufficient RNA was available from at least two tumor regions were selected for TCR sequencing. The chain joins TRBV5-6 to TRBJ2-1; the D gene lacks a confident call. This receptor was obtained from a male donor with early-stage non-small cell lung cancer. The sample here was PBMCs, taken at surgery. The DNA is TGTGCCAGCAGCTTGGCAGTCTACTTGCTGCTTAATGAGCAGTTCTTC. Its coded protein is CASSLAVYLLLNEQFF.